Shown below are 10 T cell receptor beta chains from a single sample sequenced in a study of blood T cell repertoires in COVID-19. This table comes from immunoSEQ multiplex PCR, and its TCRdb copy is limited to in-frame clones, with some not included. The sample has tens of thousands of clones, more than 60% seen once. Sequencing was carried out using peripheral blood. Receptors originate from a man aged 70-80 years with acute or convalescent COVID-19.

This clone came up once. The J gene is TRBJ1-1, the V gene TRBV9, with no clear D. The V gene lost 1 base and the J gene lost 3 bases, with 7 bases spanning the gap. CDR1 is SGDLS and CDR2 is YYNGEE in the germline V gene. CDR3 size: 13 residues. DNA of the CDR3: TGTGCCAGCAGCGTAAAGGCGGACACTGAAGCTTTCTTT. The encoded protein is CASSVKADTEAFF.

In DNA, the CDR3 is TGTGCCAGCAGTGACGTCGGGGGTGACTATGGCTACACCTTC. Translating gives CASSDVGGDYGYTF. The V gene is TRBV6-4, the J gene TRBJ1-2; tentatively, D is TRBD1 (5 bases). The CDR3 totals 14 residues. With 2 bases removed from V and 3 bases from J, the gap between germline ends came to 10 bases. CDR1 is MRHNA, CDR2 SNTAGT, per germline.

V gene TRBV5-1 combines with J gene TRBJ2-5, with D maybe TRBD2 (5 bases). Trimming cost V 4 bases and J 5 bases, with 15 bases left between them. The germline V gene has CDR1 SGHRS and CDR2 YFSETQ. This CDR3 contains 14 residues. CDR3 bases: TGCGCCAGCAGCCCCTTCGGAGGCGGGGAGACCCAGTACTTC. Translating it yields CASSPFGGGETQYF.

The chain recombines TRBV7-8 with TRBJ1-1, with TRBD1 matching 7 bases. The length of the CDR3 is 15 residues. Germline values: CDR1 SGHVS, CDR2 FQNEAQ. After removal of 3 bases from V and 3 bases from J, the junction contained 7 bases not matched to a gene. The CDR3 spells CASSFRQGSHTEAFF. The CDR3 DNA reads TGTGCCAGCAGCTTCCGACAGGGATCGCACACTGAAGCTTTCTTT. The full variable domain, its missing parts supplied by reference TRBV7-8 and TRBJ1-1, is GAGVSQSPRYKVAKRGQDVALRCDPISGHVSLFWYQQALGQGPEFLTYFQNEAQLDKSGLPSDRFFAERPEGSVSTLKIQRTQQEDSAVYLCASSFRQGSHTEAFFGQGTRLTVV.

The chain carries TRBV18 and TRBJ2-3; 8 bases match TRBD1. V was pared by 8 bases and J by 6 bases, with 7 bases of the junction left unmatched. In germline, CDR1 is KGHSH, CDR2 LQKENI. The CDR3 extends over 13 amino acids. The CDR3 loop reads CASATGVMDTQYF. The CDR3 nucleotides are TGTGCCAGCGCGACAGGGGTTATGGATACGCAGTATTTT. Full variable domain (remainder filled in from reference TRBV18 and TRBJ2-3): NAGVMQNPRHLVRRRGQEARLRCSPMKGHSHVYWYRQLPEEGLKFMVYLQKENIIDESGMPKERFSAEFPKEGPSILRIQQVVRGDSAAYFCASATGVMDTQYFGPGTRLTVL.

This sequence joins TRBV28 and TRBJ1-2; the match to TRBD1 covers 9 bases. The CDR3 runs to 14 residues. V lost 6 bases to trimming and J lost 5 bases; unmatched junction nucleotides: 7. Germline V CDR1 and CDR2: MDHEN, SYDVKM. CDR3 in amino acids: CASRWTGDEYGYTF. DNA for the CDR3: TGTGCCAGCAGGTGGACAGGGGATGAATATGGCTACACCTTC.

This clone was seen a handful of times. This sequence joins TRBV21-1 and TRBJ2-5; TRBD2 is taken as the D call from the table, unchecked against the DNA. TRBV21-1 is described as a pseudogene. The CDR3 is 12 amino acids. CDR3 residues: CASSLIRETQYF. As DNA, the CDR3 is TGTGCCAGCAGCCTAATTAGAGAGACCCAGTACTTC.

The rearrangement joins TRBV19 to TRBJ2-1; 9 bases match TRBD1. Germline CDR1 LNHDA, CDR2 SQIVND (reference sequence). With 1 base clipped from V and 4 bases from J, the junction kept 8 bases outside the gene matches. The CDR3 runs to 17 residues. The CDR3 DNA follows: TGTGCCAGTAGTATAGGGGGGACAGGGTTAGTGTACAATGAGCAGTTCTTC. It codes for CASSIGGTGLVYNEQFF.

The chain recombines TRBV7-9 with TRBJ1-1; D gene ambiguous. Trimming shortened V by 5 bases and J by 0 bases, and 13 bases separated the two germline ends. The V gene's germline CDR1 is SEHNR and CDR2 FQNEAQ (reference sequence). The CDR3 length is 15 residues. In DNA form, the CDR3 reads TGTGCCAGCAGCCCCAAGTTGCGGCTGAACACTGAAGCTTTCTTT. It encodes CASSPKLRLNTEAFF.

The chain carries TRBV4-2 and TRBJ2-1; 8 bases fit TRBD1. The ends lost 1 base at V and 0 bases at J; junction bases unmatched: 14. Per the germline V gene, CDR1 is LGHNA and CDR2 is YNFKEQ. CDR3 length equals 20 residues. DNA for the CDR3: TGTGCCAGCAGCCAAGGTGCCGGTTCAGGGGGCACAAACTCCTACAATGAGCAGTTCTTC. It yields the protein CASSQGAGSGGTNSYNEQFF.